Below are 8 T cell receptor beta chains sequenced from a single sample in a study of CD8+CD57+ T cells in acquired aplastic anemia. Sequencing was done on patients that had shown CD8+CD57+ cell expansion by flow cytometry. The TCR beta profiling, which covered VDJ combination and CDR3 sequence, was carried out using genomic DNA as the template. One entry per CDR3 protein, called by TCRdb with MiXCR from the reads. The table lists roughly 200,000 distinct CDR3 sequences, roughly 65% of them singletons. Sequences were obtained from sorted CD4+, CD8+, or CD8+CD57+ T cells (not recorded which) from PBMCs. These receptors all come from a human donor with aplastic anemia.

With regard to this clonotype: Compared with germline, one end of the junction differs, possibly owing to a read error. The chain combines TRBV24-1 with TRBJ2-7, with D maybe TRBD1 (5 bases). Germline lookup yields CDR1 KGHDR and CDR2 SFDVKD. The CDR3 loop spans 13 amino acids. The CDR3 nucleotides are TGTGCCAGCAGTTCGGACATTTCAGGCGAGCAGTACTTC. Amino acids: CASSSDISGEQYF.

The gene calls are TRBV9 and TRBJ2-2; no firm D call. V was trimmed by 3 bases and J by 2 bases, leaving 11 bases between them. Germline loops: CDR1 SGDLS, CDR2 YYNGEE. The CDR3 is 15 residues long. For the CDR3, the DNA is TGTGCCAGCAGCGAGGACCGGGCCAACACCGGGGAGCTGTTTTTT. This encodes CASSEDRANTGELFF.

The chain recombines TRBV20-1 with TRBJ1-2; D unresolved. Trimming removed 0 bases at V and 6 bases at J, with 8 bases between. The CDR3 runs 12 residues. Germline V gene lookup returns CDR1 DFQATT and CDR2 SNEGSKA (reference sequence). The chain's CDR3 is CSARDRIDGYTF. The CDR3 nucleotides are TGCAGTGCTAGAGATCGGATCGATGGCTACACCTTC.

This clonotype was counted ten times or more. The V and J genes are TRBV29-1 and TRBJ1-2; 9 bases fit TRBD1. Germline V gene lookup returns CDR1 SQVTM and CDR2 ANQGSEA. This CDR3 comprises 12 residues. J was trimmed by 6 bases and V by 4 bases; bases with no gene match: 3. In DNA, the CDR3 is TGCAGCGTTGGGACAGGGGCCAATGGCTACACCTTC. This sequence encodes CSVGTGANGYTF.

The chain links TRBV9 to TRBJ2-2; D unclear. Germline values: CDR1 SGDLS, CDR2 YYNGEE. Trimming took off 5 bases at V and 2 bases at J, with 10 bases between the two ends. CDR3 length equals 14 residues. CDR3 nucleotides: TGTGCCAGCAGTCTATGGGGAAACACCGGGGAGCTGTTTTTT. Amino acid sequence: CASSLWGNTGELFF.

This clonotype came up many times. The genes are TRBV29-1 and TRBJ1-2; 8 bases map to TRBD1. Germline trimming cut 1 base from V and 3 bases from J; bases unmatched to any gene: 13. The length of the CDR3 is 17 residues. Germline V lookup: CDR1 SQVTM, CDR2 ANQGSEA. The CDR3 coding sequence is TGCAGCGTTGAAGCCAATACACCCGACAGGGGCTACTATGGCTACACCTTC. Encoded protein: CSVEANTPDRGYYGYTF.

This chain connects TRBV7-3 to TRBJ2-1, with 9 bases identical to TRBD2. Germline V gene lookup returns CDR1 SGHTA and CDR2 FQGTGA. Trimming at V came to 5 bases and at J to 3 bases, leaving 8 bases not matched to a gene. This CDR3 has 16 amino acids. The CDR3 spells CASSLSRGGIYNEQFF. The CDR3 nucleotides read TGTGCCAGCAGCCTCTCGCGGGGGGGTATCTACAATGAGCAGTTCTTC.

The chain links TRBV19 to TRBJ2-7, with TRBD2 identical over 10 bases. Judging by the DNA end, TRBJ2-1 fits better; the J call may be wrong. CDR1 is LNHDA, CDR2 SQIVND, per germline (reference sequence). The CDR3 runs to 16 residues. The CDR3 region is CASRSRLAGGYNEQFF. CDR3 in DNA: TGTGCCAGTAGATCAAGACTAGCGGGTGGATACAATGAGCAGTTCTTC.